Described below is a single T cell receptor (beta chain) sequence and its context. Its antigen is not yet known. Qualities for individual bases were not recorded, and no much larger clone is one base off. RNA was extracted using the RNeasy kit, and about 0.45 to 1 ug of the RNA was reverse transcribed with random hexamers. The immunoSEQ multiplex PCR assay, covering 54 Vbeta and 13 Jbeta segments, was used to amplify TCR beta CDR3 regions. PCR amplification bias was corrected by using a synthetic template baseline for primer optimization and computational correction. The authors' pipeline ran thus. Reads were annotated to V, D and J genes according to IMGT and were analyzed with immunoSEQ Analyzer, with only productive sequences retained. To calculate clonality, Shannon entropy was normalized by log2 of the number of productive unique sequences and then subtracted from one. Public and private clones were assessed among the 100 most prevalent clones of each patient and control. A clone was defined as Susac-specific if it was absent from the healthy and MS cohorts, from approximately 980 published viral clones and from other ImmuneACCESS disease sequences. TCRdb passed the public sequencing reads through fastp at Q25 and MiXCR, retaining productive beta sequences. Rows with a matching CDR3 protein are joined into one entry that keeps the most common DNA and genes. The V and J calls and clone size come from TCRdb's table, not from the authors' own analysis. Counted in this sample were 150,000 to 200,000 distinct CDR3 sequences; roughly 94% of them appeared once. The ten top clones hold roughly 0.1% of the sample.

The data were taken from a study of CD8 T cells in Susac syndrome (dated by TCRdb to the late 2010s). Study-level background: Repertoire sequencing was used to test whether CD8+ T cell activation and differentiation in Susac syndrome was antigen driven.

The germline V gene (reference sequence) gives CDR1 as GTSNPN and CDR2 as SVGIG. The CDR3 numbers 15 residues from cysteine through phenylalanine. Only the CDR3 part of the read is kept: 45 bases, read in frame from the first base. Relative to germline, V is 0 bases shorter and J is 5 bases shorter, with 13 bases between their ends. Peripheral blood CD8+ and CD4+ T cells from healthy donors, Susac syndrome patients and multiple sclerosis patients were profiled by high-throughput TCR beta sequencing. The multiple sclerosis controls were treatment-naive patients whose relapsing-remitting disease, either stable or active, fulfilled the revised McDonald criteria. Bulk CD8+ and CD4+ T cells were purified magnetically by negative isolation, whereas CD8+ TEMRA cells were enriched by FACS. Blood was drawn into EDTA tubes, processed within 24 hours, and PBMCs were isolated by density gradient centrifugation. PBMCs intended for TCR sequencing were cryopreserved in liquid nitrogen and were subsequently thawed in a 37 degrees C water bath. The sorted or isolated CD4+, CD8+ and CD8+ TEMRA cells had a purity of 90% or higher.

Here is what the overall study found, with its caveats: The number of individuals in the TCR sequencing and HLA analysis was acknowledged as relatively small.

The sequencing input was CD4+ T cells from PBMCs. This receptor chain uses TRBV30 and TRBJ2-2, and possibly TRBD2, on 5 matching bases. This receptor was obtained from a human donor with multiple sclerosis. The CDR3 protein sequence reads: CAWSVETPGTGELFF. In nucleotides, the sequence is TGTGCCTGGAGTGTGGAGACCCCGGGGACCGGGGAGCTGTTTTTT.